Below are 23 T cell receptor beta chains sequenced from a single sample in a study of blood T cell repertoires in COVID-19. Sequencing used immunoSEQ multiplex PCR; TCRdb keeps in-frame clones, though not all of them. The repertoire has about 250,000 clones, 88% of them found once; the top ten carry 0.99%. Sequenced: peripheral blood. The receptors stem from a woman in her forties who had recovered from COVID-19.

V usage is TRBV19 and J usage is TRBJ1-1; 11 bases match TRBD1. In germline, CDR1 is LNHDA, CDR2 SQIVND (reference sequence). The ends lost 3 bases at V and 3 bases at J; junction bases unmatched: 9. The CDR3 is made up of 17 amino acids. CDR3 in DNA: TGTGCCAGTAGTATGCGGGGACAGGGGGTAGGGGACACTGAAGCTTTCTTT. Its protein product is CASSMRGQGVGDTEAFF. Based on the CDR3 plus reference TRBV19 and TRBJ1-1, the full variable domain is DGGITQSPKYLFRKEGQNVTLSCEQNLNHDAMYWYRQDPGQGLRLIYYSQIVNDFQKGDIAEGYSVSREKKESFPLTVTSAQKNPTAFYLCASSMRGQGVGDTEAFFGQGTRLTVV.

The chain links TRBV9 to TRBJ1-2, with TRBD1 identical over 9 bases. V lost 6 bases, J lost 4 bases, and 7 bases stayed unmatched. The germline V gene encodes CDR1 SGDLS and CDR2 YYNGEE. The CDR3 has 14 residues. The CDR3 sequence: CASNDRGTGYGYTF. The CDR3 nucleotides read TGTGCCAGCAACGACAGGGGGACTGGCTATGGCTACACCTTC.

As for this clone: A junction boundary mismatches the germline segment, possibly from a read error. This sequence joins TRBV7-2 and TRBJ2-3, with TRBD2 identical over 7 bases. Germline loops: CDR1 SGHTA, CDR2 FQGNSA. This CDR3 region has 13 residues. The CDR3 sequence: CASSLAEGDTQYF. CDR3 bases: TGTGCCAGCAGCCTAGCGGAGGGAGATACGCAGTATTTT.

The chain has TRBV29-1 and TRBJ2-1; 10 nucleotides agree with TRBD2. V dropped 2 bases and J dropped 6; count of bases not matched to a gene: 7. Germline V gene lookup returns CDR1 SQVTM and CDR2 ANQGSEA. CDR3 length: 15 residues. The CDR3: CSVEPRTSGLNEQFF. CDR3 in DNA: TGCAGCGTTGAACCCAGGACTAGCGGCCTCAATGAGCAGTTCTTC.

V is TRBV9 and J is TRBJ1-5; 7 bases are shared with TRBD1. Unmatched junction bases numbered 7, after V lost 4 bases and J lost 6 bases. Per the germline V gene, CDR1 is SGDLS and CDR2 is YYNGEE. This CDR3 region has 14 residues. CDR3 in amino acids: CASSQGGLFQPQHF. CDR3 sequence (DNA): TGTGCCAGCAGCCAGGGGGGCCTCTTTCAGCCCCAGCATTTT.

The chain carries TRBV7-2 and TRBJ1-2, with D perhaps TRBD1 (6 bases). This CDR3 contains 13 residues. Per the germline V gene, CDR1 is SGHTA and CDR2 is FQGNSA. Trimming took off 4 bases at V and 5 bases at J, with 11 bases between the two ends. The CDR3: CASSSPRGYGYTF. For the CDR3, the DNA is TGTGCCAGCAGCTCCCCCAGGGGTTATGGCTACACCTTC.

The chain is built from TRBV12-3 or TRBV12-4 and TRBJ1-1; D call uncertain. This CDR3 region has 13 residues. The V and J ends lost 5 bases and 3 bases respectively, with 10 bases between them. CDR3 in DNA: TGTGCCAGCAGTCCCGGGAGGTACACTGAAGCTTTCTTT. This codes for CASSPGRYTEAFF.

The chain has TRBV3-1 (or the pseudogene TRBV3-2) and TRBJ2-7; TRBD2 matches at 12 bases. There are 18 residues in the CDR3. CDR1 and CDR2 (germline): LGHDT, YNNKEL (reference sequence). Trimming at V came to 4 bases and at J to 2 bases, leaving 12 bases not matched to a gene. The CDR3 coding sequence is TGTGCCAGCAGCCCTCATCAGGGACTAGCGGGCACAGCCTACGAGCAGTACTTC. It is translated as CASSPHQGLAGTAYEQYF.

The rearrangement joins TRBV7-3 to TRBJ2-1; 11 bases match TRBD2. V trimming: 5 bases; J trimming: 11 bases; junction bases outside the gene matches: 11. The V gene's germline CDR1 is SGHTA and CDR2 FQGTGA. This CDR3 spans 15 amino acids. In nucleotides, the CDR3 is TGTGCCAGCAGCCCAGGGGGGACTAGCGGTCCTCAGCAGTTCTTC. It yields the protein CASSPGGTSGPQQFF.

The chain joins TRBV7-8 to TRBJ2-4; D remains unclear. Germline V gives CDR1 SGHVS, CDR2 FQNEAQ. Trimming left V 1 base short and J 3 bases short, with 13 bases between. The CDR3 is 16 amino acids. The DNA of the CDR3 is TGTGCCAGCAGCTTAGGGCAGCTTCAGCGCAAAAACATTCAGTACTTC. It codes for CASSLGQLQRKNIQYF. The full variable domain, completed using reference TRBV7-8 and TRBJ2-4, is GAGVSQSPRYKVAKRGQDVALRCDPISGHVSLFWYQQALGQGPEFLTYFQNEAQLDKSGLPSDRFFAERPEGSVSTLKIQRTQQEDSAVYLCASSLGQLQRKNIQYFGAGTRLSVL.

The chain is built from TRBV6-4 and TRBJ1-2; 11 bases match TRBD1. V gave up 2 bases and J gave up 8 bases; unmatched junction bases: 4. CDR1 and CDR2 from the germline V gene are MRHNA and SNTAGT. The CDR3 has 14 amino acids. This CDR3 reads CASSDPGTGGGYTF. In nucleotides, the CDR3 is TGTGCCAGCAGTGACCCCGGGACAGGGGGGGGCTACACCTTC.

This rearrangement joins TRBV6-2 or TRBV6-3 to TRBJ2-1, with 9 bases matching TRBD2. V shed 4 bases, J shed 0 bases, and the junction held 4 bases outside the gene matches. The CDR3 extends over 16 amino acids. Per the germline V gene, CDR1 is MNHEY and CDR2 is SVGEGT. This CDR3 reads CASSSRSGSSYNEQFF. Here the CDR3 DNA reads TGTGCCAGCAGTTCCCGTAGCGGGAGCTCCTACAATGAGCAGTTCTTC.

The chain recombines TRBV7-3 with TRBJ1-1; possible D gene TRBD1, 5 bases. In germline, CDR1 is SGHTA, CDR2 FQGTGA. V was clipped by 5 bases and J by 5 bases, with 12 bases between them. This CDR3 has 13 amino acids. CDR3 sequence: CASSPLGGTEAFF. The CDR3 DNA reads TGTGCCAGCAGCCCCCTGGGGGGAACTGAAGCTTTCTTT.

The chain links TRBV27 to TRBJ2-7; D might be TRBD2 (5 bases). The CDR3 length is 13 residues. Trimming left V 7 bases short and J 1 base short, with 11 bases between. The germline V gene has CDR1 MNHEY and CDR2 SMNVEV (reference sequence). The CDR3 DNA is TGTGCCAGCAACCCAACGGGGTCCTACGAGCAGTACTTC. Translated, it gives CASNPTGSYEQYF.

The rearrangement uses TRBV18 and TRBJ2-4, with 15 nucleotides matching TRBD2. The CDR3 has 16 amino acids. Germline V gene data show CDR1 as KGHSH and CDR2 as LQKENI. Germline trimming cut 3 bases from V and 8 bases from J; bases unmatched to any gene: 5. CDR3 DNA: TGTGCCAGCTCACCCGGACTAGCGGGAGGGCCTGACATTCAGTACTTC. Its protein is CASSPGLAGGPDIQYF.

The rearrangement links TRBV15 to TRBJ2-7; D perhaps matches TRBD2 (5 bases). Trimming took off 3 bases at V and 0 bases at J, with 9 bases between the two ends. The CDR3 totals 14 residues. Germline-derived CDR1 and CDR2 are LNHNV and YYDKDF (reference sequence). CDR3 nucleotides: TGTGCCACCAGCAGGCCAGCGGTCTCCTACGAGCAGTACTTC. Encoded protein: CATSRPAVSYEQYF.

This sequence joins TRBV24-1 and TRBJ2-2, with D perhaps matching TRBD2 (5 bases). The germline V and J ends were trimmed by 3 bases and 1 base, with 17 bases remaining between them. CDR3 size: 18 residues. The germline CDR1 and CDR2 sequences are KGHDR and SFDVKD. DNA for the CDR3: TGTGCCACCAGTGATATGGGCAAGGGCGGGTGGAACACCGGGGAGCTGTTTTTT. It is translated as CATSDMGKGGWNTGELFF.

The chain joins TRBV27 to TRBJ1-2; no definite D call. With 0 bases removed from V and 0 bases from J, the gap between germline ends came to 8 bases. Germline-derived CDR1 and CDR2 are MNHEY and SMNVEV (reference sequence). CDR3 size: 15 residues. DNA of the CDR3: TGTGCCAGCAGTTTATCCCCCACAGCTAACTATGGCTACACCTTC. Its translation is CASSLSPTANYGYTF.

This chain uses TRBV5-8 with TRBJ1-5, with D possibly being TRBD1 (6 bases). The ends were cut back, 1 base at V and 6 bases at J, with 14 bases in the middle. From germline, CDR1 is SGHTS and CDR2 YDEGEE. The CDR3 has 15 residues. The CDR3 here is CASSLTPRGGQPQHF. CDR3 DNA sequence: TGTGCCAGCAGCTTGACCCCGAGGGGGGGTCAGCCCCAGCATTTT.

This clone appeared a few times. V gene TRBV9 combines with J gene TRBJ2-1, with 10 bases fitting TRBD2. From germline, CDR1 is SGDLS and CDR2 YYNGEE. The V and J ends lost 6 bases and 9 bases, in that order; junction bases with no gene match: 9. This CDR3 comprises 14 residues. CDR3: CASTRAGGSGEQFF. The CDR3 nucleotides read TGTGCCAGCACCCGAGCGGGAGGGTCCGGTGAGCAGTTCTTC. Complete variable domain (other parts from reference TRBV9 and TRBJ2-1): DSGVTQTPKHLITATGQRVTLRCSPRSGDLSVYWYQQSLDQGLQFLIQYYNGEERAKGNILERFSAQQFPDLHSELNLSSLELGDSALYFCASTRAGGSGEQFFGPGTRLTVL.

The V call is TRBV10-3, the J call TRBJ2-1; tentatively, D is TRBD2 (6 bases). CDR1 and CDR2 from the germline V gene are ENHRY and SYGVKD. The CDR3 consists of 12 residues. Trimming removed 6 bases at V and 9 bases at J, with 12 bases between. This CDR3 is CAIRTNGGEQFF. In nucleotides, the CDR3 is TGTGCCATCAGGACAAACGGGGGTGAGCAGTTCTTC.

This clone was seen more than once but under ten times. The chain employs TRBV6-4 and TRBJ1-5; the D gene is possibly TRBD1 (5 bases). The CDR3 has 17 amino acids. From germline, CDR1 is MRHNA and CDR2 SNTAGT. Deletions cut 4 bases from V and 0 bases from J, with 16 bases between. Written as DNA, the CDR3 is TGTGCCAGCAGTGTCCAGCGGAGGGGATATAGCAATCAGCCCCAGCATTTT. Translating gives CASSVQRRGYSNQPQHF.

This clone was seen only a few times. This sequence joins TRBV9 and TRBJ1-5, with TRBD1 as a possible D gene (6 bases). The germline gives CDR1 SGDLS, CDR2 YYNGEE. This CDR3 has 16 amino acids. Trimming left V 4 bases short and J 0 bases short, with 14 bases between. This CDR3 is CASSPGTPYSNQPQHF. CDR3 sequence (DNA): TGTGCCAGCAGCCCCGGGACACCCTATAGCAATCAGCCCCAGCATTTT.